One and the same sample provided the 16 T cell receptor beta chains below, sequenced in a study of T-cell reconstitution after alpha-beta-depleted transplantation in children. Unique molecular identifiers were used in preparing the TCRbeta library. TCRdb ran MiXCR on the PCR reads and lists one entry per CDR3 protein. The data contain hundreds of thousands of distinct CDR3 sequences, over 10% of them singletons. This sample comprised PBMCs, mostly from graft donor cells, obtained 360 days after TCRalphabeta/CD19-depleted stem cell transplant. The receptors derive from a male patient between 5 and 17 years old who had a stem cell transplant for acute myeloid leukemia, so the T cells may come from the graft donor.

This sequence joins TRBV6-2 or TRBV6-3 and TRBJ1-5; possibly TRBD1 for D (6 bases). Germline-derived CDR1 and CDR2 are MNHEY and SVGEGT. Trimming took 6 bases from V and 2 from J, leaving 14 bases between them. This CDR3 comprises 15 residues. CDR3 protein: CASSPGAGGNQPQHF. The CDR3 DNA reads as TGTGCCAGCAGCCCAGGGGCCGGGGGCAATCAGCCCCAGCATTTT.

This clonotype was observed at least ten times. The CDR3 reads CASLALTGEKNTEAFF. The DNA of the CDR3 is TGTGCCAGCTTAGCCCTAACAGGGGAAAAGAACACTGAAGCTTTCTTT. The genes are TRBV28 and TRBJ1-1; 7 nucleotides agree with TRBD1. CDR1 is MDHEN and CDR2 is SYDVKM in the germline V gene. The CDR3 has 16 amino acids. V lost 8 bases to trimming and J lost 1 base; unmatched junction nucleotides: 13.

This clonotype has more than one count but fewer than ten. This chain uses TRBV12-3 or TRBV12-4 with TRBJ2-3; no definite D call. Trimming removed 5 bases at V and 8 bases at J, with 14 bases between. The CDR3 is 13 residues long. The CDR3 sequence is CASSRDGSATQYF. CDR3 nucleotide sequence: TGTGCCAGCAGTCGCGACGGCTCGGCTACGCAGTATTTT.

This clonotype was counted between two and nine times. The chain has TRBV29-1 and TRBJ1-6; D perhaps matches TRBD1 (5 bases). Germline V gene lookup returns CDR1 SQVTM and CDR2 ANQGSEA. V lost 4 bases, J lost 0 bases, and 19 bases lay in between. This CDR3 region has 18 residues. This chain's CDR3 is CSVGPPRGKSSYNSPLHF. CDR3 in DNA: TGCAGCGTTGGTCCTCCGCGGGGGAAGAGCTCCTATAATTCACCCCTCCACTTT. Filled out from reference TRBV29-1 and TRBJ1-6, the complete variable domain reads SAVISQKPSRDICQRGTSLTIQCQVDSQVTMMFWYRQQPGQSLTLIATANQGSEATYESGFVIDKFPISRPNLTFSTLTVSNMSPEDSSIYLCSVGPPRGKSSYNSPLHFGNGTRLTVT.

This clonotype has at least ten counts. J is TRBJ2-5 and V is TRBV24-1; D is undetermined. The CDR3 runs 13 residues. V dropped 4 bases and J dropped 2 bases, with 7 bases sitting between them. CDR1 is KGHDR, CDR2 SFDVKD, per germline. The CDR3, as DNA: TGTGCCACCAGTGACTCAATACAAGAGACCCAGTACTTC. As protein: CATSDSIQETQYF.

This chain connects TRBV7-9 to TRBJ2-7, with TRBD1 identical over 7 bases. CDR1 is SEHNR, CDR2 FQNEAQ, per germline (reference sequence). The length of the CDR3 is 14 residues. V shed 4 bases, J shed 3 bases, and the junction held 6 bases outside the gene matches. This chain's CDR3 is CASSSDRLYYEQYF. The DNA of the CDR3 is TGTGCCAGCAGCTCGGACAGGTTATACTACGAGCAGTACTTC.

V and J are TRBV21-1 and TRBJ1-5; TRBD1 is taken as the D call from the table, unchecked against the DNA. TRBV21-1 is noted as a pseudogene. The CDR3 is made up of 18 amino acids. The CDR3 DNA reads as TGTGCCAGCAGCAGACCCGACGGGCCAACAGGGGGAATACAGCCCCAGCATTTT. Protein product: CASSRPDGPTGGIQPQHF.

V is TRBV7-6 and J is TRBJ2-1, with 10 nucleotides matching TRBD2. The V and J ends lost 5 bases and 5 bases, in that order; junction bases with no gene match: 21. This CDR3 is built from 20 residues. The germline CDR1 and CDR2 sequences are SGHVS and FNYEAQ. CDR3 amino acids: CASSTFRGGITSGAHNEQFF. The CDR3 DNA is TGTGCCAGCAGCACCTTCAGGGGGGGCATCACTAGCGGGGCCCACAATGAGCAGTTCTTC.

This clonotype showed up just a few times. This chain joins TRBV6-6 and TRBJ2-5; perhaps TRBD2 as D (5 bases). V was clipped by 4 bases and J by 5 bases, with 11 bases between them. Germline loops: CDR1 MNHNY, CDR2 SVGAGI (reference sequence). The CDR3 has 13 amino acids. The CDR3 sequence: CASSLKLGETQYF. CDR3 coding DNA: TGTGCCAGCAGTTTGAAACTAGGGGAGACCCAGTACTTC.

This clonotype was seen a few times. The chain links TRBV24-1 to TRBJ2-5; either TRBD1 or TRBD2 may supply D (5 bases each). Per the germline V gene, CDR1 is KGHDR and CDR2 is SFDVKD. This CDR3 is built from 17 residues. V lost 1 base to trimming and J lost 0 bases, with 14 bases between them. DNA of the CDR3: TGTGCCACCAGTGATTTACATCGGGGACGAAACCAAGAGACCCAGTACTTC. Its protein is CATSDLHRGRNQETQYF.

This clonotype was recorded a few times. This chain joins TRBV20-1 and TRBJ2-7; D is perhaps TRBD1 or TRBD2 (5 bases each). The CDR3 is 14 amino acids. Germline V gene data show CDR1 as DFQATT and CDR2 as SNEGSKA (reference sequence). V was pared by 1 base and J by 5 bases, with 15 bases between. The DNA for the CDR3 is TGCAGTGCTAGAGGGGAAAGGCGAGGGGACGAGCAGTACTTC. Translating it yields CSARGERRGDEQYF.

This clonotype came up many times. The chain employs TRBV6-2 or TRBV6-3 and TRBJ2-7; 7 positions agree with TRBD1. There are 19 residues in the CDR3. The V and J ends lost 5 bases and 0 bases, in that order; junction bases with no gene match: 19. Germline V gives CDR1 MNHEY, CDR2 SVGEGT. In nucleotides, the CDR3 is TGTGCCAGCAGTCCGAGGGGGCTACTCGGTTACACCTCCTCCTACGAGCAGTACTTC. Its translation: CASSPRGLLGYTSSYEQYF.

This clonotype was observed many times. V usage is TRBV3-1 and J usage is TRBJ2-1; TRBD1 matches at 7 bases. Germline CDR1 LGHDT, CDR2 YNNKEL (reference sequence). The length of the CDR3 is 15 residues. J was trimmed by 0 bases and V by 5 bases; bases with no gene match: 4. This chain's CDR3 is CASSSWDSSYNEQFF. The CDR3 DNA follows: TGTGCCAGCAGCTCTTGGGACAGCTCCTACAATGAGCAGTTCTTC.

This clonotype showed up many times. This chain uses TRBV5-1 with TRBJ2-7, with D perhaps being TRBD1 or TRBD2 (6 bases each). The CDR3 covers 13 residues. The germline V gene has CDR1 SGHRS and CDR2 YFSETQ. The V end was cut by 5 bases, the J end by 3 bases, with 12 bases between. CDR3 residues: CASRRDTSYEQYF. CDR3 nucleotides: TGCGCCAGCAGGCGGGACACAAGCTACGAGCAGTACTTC.

This clonotype was detected a few times. The chain links TRBV11-2 to TRBJ2-1, with 9 bases fitting TRBD2. From germline, CDR1 is SGHAT and CDR2 FQNNGV. The CDR3 has 17 residues. V gave up 0 bases and J gave up 0 bases; unmatched junction bases: 3. CDR3 DNA: TGTGCCAGCAGCTTAGAGACTAGCGGTTTCTCCTACAATGAGCAGTTCTTC. It codes for CASSLETSGFSYNEQFF. The full variable domain, in which reference TRBV11-2 and TRBJ2-1 provide the parts outside the CDR3, is EAGVAQSPRYKIIEKRQSVAFWCNPISGHATLYWYQQILGQGPKLLIQFQNNGVVDDSQLPKDRFSAERLKGVDSTLKIQPAKLEDSAVYLCASSLETSGFSYNEQFFGPGTRLTVL.

This clonotype was found many times. The chain links TRBV4-3 to TRBJ2-1; TRBD1 might be the D (6 bases). Deletions cut 4 bases from V and 8 bases from J, with 18 bases between. CDR1 is LGHNA, CDR2 YSLEER, per germline. The CDR3 loop spans 15 amino acids. CDR3 nucleotide sequence: TGCGCCAGCAGCCCAGGGACACCCGCGGGCGATGAGCAGTTCTTC. The encoded protein is CASSPGTPAGDEQFF.